This TCR beta chain was sequenced for a study of blood T cell repertoires in COVID-19. Looking at the study overall: Some COVID-19 samples were acute and others convalescent; all came from the United States, Italy and Spain.

In the original analysis: Researchers report that nucleated cell counts were estimated from reference gene primer amplification. Using immunoSEQ multiplex PCR, the repertoire was profiled, and TCRdb retains in-frame clones only, with some absent. V and J calls and clone size are as listed in that table; D and trimming were resolved from the DNA. Here the sample spans approximately 50,000 clones, more than 90% being singletons. This clonotype was obtained from a human donor in a cohort sampled during active COVID-19. Material: peripheral blood.

DNA for the CDR3: TGTGCCGTGGAGGGGTTTTCCTACGAGCAGTACTTC. Protein product: CAVEGFSYEQYF. The chain has TRBV30 and TRBJ2-7, with D maybe TRBD2 (6 bases). V was shortened by 8 bases and J by 1 base, with 12 bases between the two germline ends. This CDR3 is built from 12 residues. Germline CDR1 reads GTSNPN; CDR2 reads SVGIG (reference sequence).